The 14 T cell receptor beta chains presented below share a single source sample, sequenced in a study of blood T cell repertoires in COVID-19 (TCRdb year 2020). Library preparation used the immunoSEQ multiplex PCR assay. This immuneACCESS table, as held by TCRdb, lists in-frame sequences with V and J called but not all clones. Of the missing ones, under half trace to an unresolved V gene in checked studies; the others have no known cause. This sample holds almost 300,000 clones; around nine tenths were observed only once. The ten most abundant clones make up roughly 1.3% of the sample. Sequencing was done on a sample of peripheral blood. The receptors derive from a man in his sixties or seventies with acute or convalescent COVID-19.

V is TRBV7-8 and J is TRBJ1-1; tentatively, D is TRBD1 (5 bases). From germline, CDR1 is SGHVS and CDR2 FQNEAQ. V gave up 6 bases and J gave up 1 base, with 12 bases separating them. The CDR3 runs to 14 residues. In DNA form, the CDR3 reads TGTGCCAGCAGTTTCAGGGTTGAGAACACTGAAGCTTTCTTT. Encoded protein: CASSFRVENTEAFF.

The CDR3 DNA sequence: TGTGCCAGCAGCGGTTTTCCGGGACAGGGGGCTGGGGCCAACGTCCTGACTTTC. Translating gives CASSGFPGQGAGANVLTF. The V call is TRBV5-5, the J call TRBJ2-6, with 11 bases that match TRBD1. V lost 4 bases, J lost 2 bases, and 8 bases stayed unmatched. The CDR3 is made up of 18 amino acids. In germline, CDR1 is SGHKS, CDR2 YYEKEE (reference sequence).

This chain uses TRBV6-5 with TRBJ2-1; a weak D match, TRBD1 (6 bases). The length of the CDR3 is 15 residues. Trimming shortened V by 6 bases and J by 5 bases, and 17 bases separated the two germline ends. CDR1 is MNHEY and CDR2 is SVGAGI in the germline V gene. In DNA, the CDR3 is TGTGCCAGCAGACCCATGGGGGCCCGGAACAATGAGCAGTTCTTC. This translates into CASRPMGARNNEQFF.

The chain is built from TRBV7-9 and TRBJ2-7; 7 bases are shared with TRBD1. CDR3 size: 11 residues. J was trimmed by 6 bases and V by 8 bases; bases with no gene match: 4. Germline CDR1 is SEHNR and CDR2 is FQNEAQ (reference sequence). As DNA, the CDR3 is TGTGCCAGCGACAGGGCAGGCGAGCAGTACTTC. Protein: CASDRAGEQYF.

The chain has TRBV5-4 and TRBJ1-6; 8 nucleotides align to TRBD1. V shed 2 bases and J 10 bases; nucleotides not matched to a gene: 8. The CDR3 loop spans 15 amino acids. Germline loops: CDR1 SGHNT, CDR2 YYREEE (reference sequence). CDR3 coding DNA: TGTGCCAGCAGCTTCGGCCGACAGGGGAGCTCACCCCTCCACTTT. It encodes CASSFGRQGSSPLHF. Looking up the rest from reference TRBV5-4 and TRBJ1-6 gives the full variable domain: ETGVTQSPTHLIKTRGQQVTLRCSSQSGHNTVSWYQQALGQGPQFIFQYYREEENGRGNFPPRFSGLQFPNYSSELNVNALELDDSALYLCASSFGRQGSSPLHFGNGTRLTVT.

The chain joins TRBV3-1 (or the pseudogene TRBV3-2) to TRBJ1-1, with a weak D call TRBD1 (6 bases). Germline V CDR1 and CDR2: LGHDT, YNNKEL (reference sequence). V lost 4 bases and J lost 1, with 16 bases in between. The CDR3 covers 16 residues. CDR3 coding DNA: TGTGCCAGCAGCCGCCTATGGGGGGGGCAGAACACTGAAGCTTTCTTT. Amino acid sequence: CASSRLWGGQNTEAFF.

This clone has more than one count but fewer than ten. The gene calls are TRBV6-2 or TRBV6-3 and TRBJ2-1, with 9 bases matching TRBD1. Germline V gene sequence: CDR1 MNHEY, CDR2 SVGEGT. Trimming took 6 bases from V and 3 from J; bases not matched to a gene: 9. The CDR3 sequence is 16 residues long. In nucleotides, the CDR3 is TGTGCCAGCAGCCGTAGGGACAGGGATGGCTACAATGAGCAGTTCTTC. Amino acids: CASSRRDRDGYNEQFF.

The rearrangement joins TRBV28 to TRBJ1-4; TRBD1 matches 7 bases. The junction had 8 bases not matched to a gene; V was cut back by 5 bases and J by 5 bases. Per the germline V gene, CDR1 is MDHEN and CDR2 is SYDVKM. This CDR3 comprises 15 residues. CDR3 DNA: TGTGCCAGCAGTGATCCGGGACAGCTAAATGAAAAACTGTTTTTT. Encoded protein: CASSDPGQLNEKLFF.

The J gene is TRBJ2-1, the V gene TRBV5-1; D ambiguous. The germline gives CDR1 SGHRS, CDR2 YFSETQ. This CDR3 region has 13 residues. Deletions cut 0 bases from V and 8 bases from J, with 9 bases between. The CDR3 loop reads CASSLGLLDEQFF. The DNA for the CDR3 is TGCGCCAGCAGCTTGGGACTCCTAGATGAGCAGTTCTTC.

The chain uses TRBV9 and TRBJ2-5; 8 bases fit TRBD1. The trim removed 3 bases at V and 4 bases at J, leaving 5 bases unmatched. The CDR3 has 14 residues. Germline V gene data show CDR1 as SGDLS and CDR2 as YYNGEE. CDR3 residues: CASSATGEGETQYF. In DNA, the CDR3 is TGTGCCAGCAGCGCGACAGGGGAAGGAGAGACCCAGTACTTC.

The chain recombines TRBV27 with TRBJ1-2, with 8 bases aligning to TRBD1. The CDR3 extends over 14 amino acids. Germline-derived CDR1 and CDR2 are MNHEY and SMNVEV (reference sequence). V gave up 3 bases and J gave up 3 bases; unmatched junction bases: 3. CDR3 nucleotides: TGTGCCAGCAGTTTCACAGGGGGGGACTATGGCTACACCTTC. Protein sequence: CASSFTGGDYGYTF.

The rearrangement links TRBV19 to TRBJ2-3; 9 nucleotides align to TRBD2. The CDR3 length is 15 residues. The V gene end was trimmed by 9 bases and the J gene end by 2 bases; junction bases not matched to a gene: 9. Germline V gives CDR1 LNHDA, CDR2 SQIVND (reference sequence). The CDR3 here is CASHGGRGSTDTQYF. The CDR3 coding sequence is TGTGCCAGCCACGGCGGGAGGGGGTCCACAGATACGCAGTATTTT. The whole variable domain, remainder taken from reference TRBV19 and TRBJ2-3, is DGGITQSPKYLFRKEGQNVTLSCEQNLNHDAMYWYRQDPGQGLRLIYYSQIVNDFQKGDIAEGYSVSREKKESFPLTVTSAQKNPTAFYLCASHGGRGSTDTQYFGPGTRLTVL.

This clone has more than one count but fewer than ten. CDR3 region: CASSQDLNEQFF. The CDR3 bases are TGCGCCAGCAGCCAAGATCTCAATGAGCAGTTCTTC. V is TRBV4-1 and J is TRBJ2-1; D unclear. V was trimmed by 0 bases and J by 6 bases, leaving 3 bases between them. This CDR3 has 12 amino acids. CDR1 and CDR2 from the germline V gene are MGHRA and YSYEKL.

The DNA for the CDR3 is TGTGCCAGCAGAGAGACTAGCGGAGTTCGGACCGGGGAGCTGTTTTTT. This gives the protein CASRETSGVRTGELFF. The chain recombines TRBV9 with TRBJ2-2; 9 bases align to TRBD2. The CDR3 extends over 16 amino acids. Germline CDR1 is SGDLS and CDR2 is YYNGEE. V gave up 5 bases and J gave up 5 bases; unmatched junction bases: 10.